The source of this T cell receptor (beta chain) is a study of T cell responses to AZD1222 COVID-19 vaccine. The V and J ends lost 3 bases and 4 bases respectively, with 10 bases between them. The CDR3 is 13 residues long. TCRdb keeps only in-frame clones here, not all; method: immunoSEQ multiplex PCR. This sample has approximately 150,000 clones; 91% occur once, and the top ten carry less than 2.5%. The origin of this receptor is an adult in good health. The chain joins TRBV12-3 or TRBV12-4 to TRBJ2-7; D is unresolved. The input for sequencing was peripheral blood, taken on day 0 of AZD1222 vaccination. The CDR3: CASSFSSRYEQYF. CDR3 DNA sequence: TGTGCCAGCAGTTTTAGTTCCCGTTACGAGCAGTACTTC.